The 30 T cell receptor beta chains below were found in one sample sequenced in a study of regulatory T cells in long-lasting Graves disease (dated by TCRdb to the early 2020s). The library was produced with multiplex PCR. The instrument was an Illumina HiSeq 4000. CDR3 regions were amplified by Arm-PCR with iRepertoire HTBI primers to construct TCR beta libraries. The raw public reads went through TCRdb reprocessing: fastp at Q25, MiXCR clone calling, in-frame beta chains kept. Every entry covers one CDR3 protein and lists the most common genes and DNA from its rows. For this sample there are approximately 270,000 distinct CDR3 sequences; under 20% appear just once. Roughly 15% of the sample belongs to the ten largest clones. Sample time point, as interpreted from the label and publication: newly diagnosed GD, antithyroid drugs for less than 3 months. For both TCR sequencing and RNA sequencing, RNA was extracted from PBMCs using TRIzol.

Separately, the same data were catalogued under a study of T cells in Graves' hyperthyroidism and ophthalmopathy.

The sample was peripheral blood mononuclear cells (PBMCs), taken at new diagnosis, from a patient treated with antithyroid drugs. The receptors were gathered from a woman in her thirties with Graves disease. Donor details come from another sample of the same person, matched by shared clones.

This clonotype was seen repeatedly, ten times or more. This chain links TRBV2 with TRBJ1-2, with 7 bases identical to TRBD1. Looked up from germline, CDR1 is SNHLY and CDR2 is FYNNEI. The CDR3 runs 14 residues. The V segment lost 4 bases and the J segment 5 bases; nucleotides outside the gene matches: 7. The CDR3: CASSGQGQAYGYTF. The CDR3 DNA follows: TGTGCCAGCAGTGGACAGGGCCAAGCGTATGGCTACACCTTC.

This clonotype was seen many times. This sequence joins TRBV7-9 and TRBJ1-1; D is ambiguous. The ends were cut back, 5 bases at V and 8 bases at J, with 9 bases in the middle. There are 11 residues in the CDR3. The germline gives CDR1 SEHNR, CDR2 FQNEAQ (reference sequence). The CDR3 DNA reads as TGTGCCAGCAGCCCACCCCCCGAAGCTTTCTTT. It is translated as CASSPPPEAFF.

This clonotype was observed a handful of times. The chain is built from TRBV19 and TRBJ1-5; TRBD1 matches at 10 bases. The CDR3 is 15 amino acids. Trimming removed 4 bases from V and 1 base from J; junction bases left unmatched: 1. Germline CDR1 and CDR2: LNHDA and SQIVND (reference sequence). CDR3 sequence reads: CASSTGQGSNQPQHF. In nucleotides, the CDR3 is TGTGCCAGTAGTACGGGACAGGGGAGCAATCAGCCCCAGCATTTT.

This clonotype appeared many times. The J gene is TRBJ1-1, the V gene TRBV7-9; D unclear. Trimming stripped 5 bases from V and 4 bases from J, with 23 bases between. Germline V gene sequence: CDR1 SEHNR, CDR2 FQNEAQ (reference sequence). This CDR3 spans 17 amino acids. The CDR3 is CASSPLIVSNIVTEAFF. The CDR3 DNA reads TGTGCCAGCAGCCCCTTGATTGTGTCCAACATAGTCACTGAAGCTTTCTTT.

This clonotype showed up many times. V usage is TRBV3-1 and J usage is TRBJ2-3, with a possible D match to TRBD2 (6 bases). The CDR3 loop spans 17 amino acids. Germline CDR1 LGHDT, CDR2 YNNKEL (reference sequence). Trimming pared 4 bases from V and 3 bases from J, leaving 20 bases between. CDR3: CASSPFGGFEETDTQYF. The CDR3 nucleotides are TGTGCCAGCAGCCCTTTTGGGGGGTTCGAGGAGACAGATACGCAGTATTTT.

As concerns this clonotype: With only one base between it and a far larger clone, this is likely a read error. V is TRBV11-3 and J is TRBJ2-7, with a weak D call TRBD2 (7 bases). V dropped 3 bases and J dropped 7 bases, with 16 bases sitting between them. The CDR3 runs 14 residues. From germline, CDR1 is SGHNT and CDR2 YENEEA. CDR3 residues: CASSLEGGANEQYF. In nucleotides, the CDR3 is TGTGCCAGCAGCTTGGAGGGGGGGGCCAATGAGCAGTACTTC.

The gene calls are TRBV28 and TRBJ2-1; D ambiguous. V was pared by 6 bases and J by 0 bases, with 15 bases between. This CDR3 comprises 16 residues. Germline assignment: CDR1 MDHEN and CDR2 SYDVKM. The chain's CDR3 is CASSSLSLFSYNEQFF. As DNA, the CDR3 is TGTGCCAGCAGCTCCCTCAGTCTTTTCTCCTACAATGAGCAGTTCTTC.

Note on this clonotype: This may be a read error, as it is one base from a much larger clone. The J gene is TRBJ2-2, the V gene TRBV7-9; possible D gene TRBD1, 7 bases. The V end was cut by 10 bases, the J end by 2 bases, with 20 bases between. Germline V gives CDR1 SEHNR, CDR2 FQNEAQ (reference sequence). CDR3 length equals 16 residues. CDR3 sequence: CATRRDSSINTGELFF. In DNA, the CDR3 is TGTGCCACCAGGAGGGACAGCTCCATTAACACCGGGGAGCTGTTTTTT.

A word on this clonotype: With a far larger clone one base away, a read error is the likely cause. The CDR3 loop is CASSTGATSPYNEQFF. CDR3 bases: TGTGCCAGCAGTACCGGGGCGACAAGCCCCTACAATGAGCAGTTCTTC. The chain joins TRBV3-1 to TRBJ2-1; D may match TRBD1 or TRBD2 (5 bases each). Trimming removed 6 bases from V and 2 bases from J, with 17 bases in between. Germline assignment: CDR1 LGHDT and CDR2 YNNKEL (reference sequence). The CDR3 is made up of 16 amino acids.

This clonotype was detected many times. The V gene is TRBV5-1, the J gene TRBJ2-1; 10 bases map to TRBD1. V was pared by 3 bases and J by 10 bases, with 1 base of the junction left unmatched. The CDR3 is made up of 12 amino acids. Per the germline V gene, CDR1 is SGHRS and CDR2 is YFSETQ. CDR3 sequence (DNA): TGCGCCAGCAGCTGGGACAGGGGAGAGCAGTTCTTC. Its protein product is CASSWDRGEQFF.

This clonotype was counted ten times or more. The chain combines TRBV6-1 with TRBJ2-7; weak D call: TRBD1 (6 bases). Trimming shortened V by 11 bases and J by 2 bases, and 16 bases separated the two germline ends. This CDR3 is built from 13 residues. The germline V gene has CDR1 MNHNS and CDR2 SASEGT. In DNA form, the CDR3 reads TGTGCCGCTGCTGGGGGCGGTACCTACGAGCAGTACTTC. This gives the protein CAAAGGGTYEQYF.

This clonotype was found a few times. The chain carries TRBV5-1 and TRBJ2-5, with 9 positions matching TRBD1. The CDR3 runs 15 residues. Germline assignment: CDR1 SGHRS and CDR2 YFSETQ. The V and J ends lost 4 bases and 5 bases, in that order; junction bases with no gene match: 9. CDR3 in amino acids: CASSPGTGWVETQYF. In DNA form, the CDR3 reads TGCGCCAGCAGCCCCGGGACAGGGTGGGTGGAGACCCAGTACTTC.

This clonotype was found many times. The rearrangement joins TRBV7-8 to TRBJ2-3; TRBD2 might be the D (5 bases). The germline CDR1 and CDR2 sequences are SGHVS and FQNEAQ. This CDR3 contains 15 residues. V lost 5 bases to trimming and J lost 4 bases, with 16 bases between them. The CDR3 is CASSPRILVSDTQYF. CDR3 DNA: TGTGCCAGCAGCCCACGAATACTAGTTTCAGATACGCAGTATTTT.

The sample holds many counts of this clonotype. J is TRBJ1-3 and V is TRBV10-3; D may be TRBD1 (5 bases). Deletions cut 3 bases from V and 2 bases from J, with 11 bases between. CDR1 ENHRY and CDR2 SYGVKD come from the germline V gene. The CDR3 runs 15 residues. CDR3 loop: CAISDRTGAGNTIYF. The CDR3 DNA sequence: TGTGCCATCAGTGATCGTACAGGCGCTGGAAACACCATATATTTT.

This clonotype was observed many times. V is TRBV5-4 and J is TRBJ1-2; D is uncertain. Germline assignment: CDR1 SGHNT and CDR2 YYREEE (reference sequence). V shed 0 bases and J shed 4 bases, with 7 bases lying between them. CDR3 size: 13 residues. CDR3 in DNA: TGTGCCAGCAGCTTGGATTCGCTCTATGGCTACACCTTC. It yields the protein CASSLDSLYGYTF.

This clonotype has just a few counts. This chain connects TRBV11-2 to TRBJ2-1; D might be TRBD2 (6 bases). The germline V gene has CDR1 SGHAT and CDR2 FQNNGV. There are 15 residues in the CDR3. Trimming stripped 2 bases from V and 2 bases from J, with 10 bases between. The CDR3 sequence: CASSLLAEPYNEQFF. CDR3 coding DNA: TGTGCCAGCAGCTTATTAGCGGAACCCTACAATGAGCAGTTCTTC. Filled out from reference TRBV11-2 and TRBJ2-1, the complete variable domain reads EAGVAQSPRYKIIEKRQSVAFWCNPISGHATLYWYQQILGQGPKLLIQFQNNGVVDDSQLPKDRFSAERLKGVDSTLKIQPAKLEDSAVYLCASSLLAEPYNEQFFGPGTRLTVL.

CDR3 in DNA: TGTGCCAGCAGCGAGGGGGGGCCAGAGCAGTTCTTC. This gives the protein CASSEGGPEQFF. The V and J genes are TRBV11-2 and TRBJ2-1; weak D call: TRBD2 (7 bases). Trimming took off 5 bases at V and 10 bases at J, with 12 bases between the two ends. The CDR3 totals 12 residues. Germline V gives CDR1 SGHAT, CDR2 FQNNGV.

In this sample, this clonotype turned up a few times. V is TRBV20-1 and J is TRBJ2-1; 9 bases map to TRBD2. The germline gives CDR1 DFQATT, CDR2 SNEGSKA (reference sequence). J lost 5 bases, V lost 3 bases, and 17 bases had no gene match. The CDR3 has 18 amino acids. The CDR3 protein is CSASRQGMAGGYNNEQFF. DNA of the CDR3: TGCAGTGCTAGCAGGCAGGGGATGGCGGGAGGGTATAACAATGAGCAGTTCTTC.

This clonotype appeared many times. V gene TRBV6-1 combines with J gene TRBJ1-1; D is unresolved. The germline V gene encodes CDR1 MNHNS and CDR2 SASEGT. The V and J ends lost 2 bases and 0 bases respectively, with 10 bases between them. The CDR3 loop spans 15 amino acids. The chain's CDR3 is CASSERVSLNTEAFF. CDR3 coding DNA: TGTGCCAGCAGTGAAAGGGTGAGCTTGAACACTGAAGCTTTCTTT.

For this clonotype: A much larger clonotype is one base distant, so this may be a read error. The chain combines TRBV20-1 with TRBJ2-3, with D perhaps TRBD1 (6 bases). The DNA end favors TRBJ1-5, so the J call may be wrong. The V gene's germline CDR1 is DFQATT and CDR2 SNEGSKA (reference sequence). This CDR3 spans 17 amino acids. CDR3 sequence (DNA): TGCAGTGCTAGAGACCCGAGGGGGGGGACTAGCACAGATACGCAGCATTTT. Its translation: CSARDPRGGTSTDTQHF.

J is TRBJ1-6 and V is TRBV15, with D hard to call. Per the germline V gene, CDR1 is LNHNV and CDR2 is YYDKDF (reference sequence). Deletions cut 9 bases from V and 0 bases from J, with 15 bases between. The CDR3 has 16 amino acids. Here the CDR3 reads CATGQDWSSYNSPLHF. The CDR3 DNA reads TGTGCCACGGGCCAGGATTGGAGCTCCTATAATTCACCCCTCCACTTT. Full variable domain (outside the CDR3, taken from reference TRBV15 and TRBJ1-6): DAMVIQNPRYQVTQFGKPVTLSCSQTLNHNVMYWYQQKSSQAPKLLFHYYDKDFNNEADTPDNFQSRRPNTSFCFLDIRSPGLGDTAMYLCATGQDWSSYNSPLHFGNGTRLTVT.

Of note for this clonotype: A single base is all that separates this from a far larger clone, so a read error is likely. The genes are TRBV7-8 and TRBJ1-1; tentatively, D is TRBD1 (6 bases). V shed 8 bases and J shed 6 bases, with 25 bases lying between them. The CDR3 runs 16 residues. Germline V gene lookup returns CDR1 SGHVS and CDR2 FQNEAQ. The CDR3 is CASGEEGWGRRAEAFF. CDR3 coding DNA: TGTGCCAGCGGCGAAGAGGGGTGGGGGCGCAGAGCTGAAGCTTTCTTT. The whole variable domain, remainder taken from reference TRBV7-8 and TRBJ1-1, is GAGVSQSPRYKVAKRGQDVALRCDPISGHVSLFWYQQALGQGPEFLTYFQNEAQLDKSGLPSDRFFAERPEGSVSTLKIQRTQQEDSAVYLCASGEEGWGRRAEAFFGQGTRLTVV.

This clonotype was seen at least ten times. The chain employs TRBV12-3 or TRBV12-4 and TRBJ1-3; D not certain. The V end lost 8 bases, the J end lost 0 bases, and 5 bases lay between the germline ends. The CDR3 sequence is 12 residues long. CDR3 nucleotide sequence: TGTGCCAGCCTGAACTCTGGAAACACCATATATTTT. Its protein product is CASLNSGNTIYF.

This clonotype appeared many times. V is TRBV12-3 or TRBV12-4 and J is TRBJ1-5; no clear D gene. Trimming removed 7 bases at V and 0 bases at J, with 10 bases between. The CDR3 contains 14 residues. The CDR3 DNA sequence: TGTGCCAGCACTTTCGCCGGTAGCAATCAGCCCCAGCATTTT. Its translation: CASTFAGSNQPQHF.

In this sample, this clonotype turned up many times. The chain employs TRBV7-9 and TRBJ1-1; D is perhaps TRBD1 (5 bases). Trimming stripped 6 bases from V and 3 bases from J, with 11 bases between. The germline V gene encodes CDR1 SEHNR and CDR2 FQNEAQ (reference sequence). The length of the CDR3 is 13 residues. CDR3 DNA: TGTGCCAGCAGTTTCTCGGGGGACACTGAAGCTTTCTTT. Translated, it gives CASSFSGDTEAFF.

The rearrangement uses TRBV12-3 or TRBV12-4 and TRBJ2-3; tentative D call: TRBD1 (6 bases). CDR3 length equals 15 residues. V was cut by 5 bases and J by 2 bases, with 14 bases left in between. Written as DNA, the CDR3 is TGTGCCAGCAGTCCGGGACAACTTTACACAGATACGCAGTATTTT. This sequence encodes CASSPGQLYTDTQYF.

For this clonotype: A far larger clone lies a single base away; this is likely a read error. The chain links TRBV6-4 to TRBJ1-2; tentative D call: TRBD1 (5 bases). This CDR3 is built from 14 residues. The V gene's germline CDR1 is MRHNA and CDR2 SNTAGT. Deletions cut 10 bases from V and 5 bases from J, with 20 bases between. The CDR3 protein is CANTLIRGDYGYTF. For the CDR3, the DNA is TGTGCCAACACCCTTATAAGAGGGGATTATGGCTACACCTTC.

This clonotype was seen repeatedly, ten times or more. The chain uses TRBV12-3 or TRBV12-4 and TRBJ1-5, with D uncertain. Trimming removed 3 bases at V and 2 bases at J, with 5 bases between. The CDR3 has 13 amino acids. The CDR3, as DNA: TGTGCCAGCAGTTTCTCTGGCAATCAGCCCCAGCATTTT. As protein: CASSFSGNQPQHF.

The chain employs TRBV19 and TRBJ1-1, with D possibly being TRBD1 (6 bases). Germline V gene sequence: CDR1 LNHDA, CDR2 SQIVND (reference sequence). Trimming cost V 6 bases and J 6 bases, with 14 bases left between them. The CDR3 spans 13 residues. CDR3 sequence (DNA): TGTGCCAGTAGGACAACAGGGTTCGCTGAAGCTTTCTTT. It specifies CASRTTGFAEAFF.

This clonotype was picked up many times. The rearrangement links TRBV7-6 to TRBJ1-4; 9 bases map to TRBD1. Germline lookup yields CDR1 SGHVS and CDR2 FNYEAQ. V trimming: 5 bases; J trimming: 6 bases; junction bases outside the gene matches: 7. CDR3 size: 15 residues. CDR3 bases: TGTGCCAGCAGCACCCGACAGGGGGAGGATGAAAAACTGTTTTTT. Amino acid sequence: CASSTRQGEDEKLFF. Full variable domain (remainder filled in from reference TRBV7-6 and TRBJ1-4): GAGVSQSPRYKVTKRGQDVALRCDPISGHVSLYWYRQALGQGPEFLTYFNYEAQQDKSGLPNDRFSAERPEGSISTLTIQRTEQRDSAMYRCASSTRQGEDEKLFFGSGTQLSVL.